This TCR beta chain was sequenced for a study of T cells after yellow fever vaccination. The study's findings and limits: Re-detected after boosting: most primary clones, 95% to 98% of CD4 and 80% to 90% of CD8.

This clonotype was counted at least ten times. Its antigen is unknown. TCRdb reprocessed the 5' RACE reads with MiXCR, giving one entry per CDR3 protein. The table shows some 200,000 distinct CDR3 sequences, with 3% to 4% occurring only once. The V gene lost 0 bases and the J gene lost 3 bases, with 23 bases spanning the gap. Germline assignment: CDR1 PRHDT and CDR2 FYEKMQ (reference sequence). The CDR3 loop spans 19 amino acids. The TCR was taken from a man aged 18-30 years who received the YFV17D yellow fever vaccine. Specimen: CD4+ T cells sorted from PBMCs, collected 10 days after the yellow fever booster vaccination. The chain recombines TRBV13 with TRBJ1-2, with a possible D match to TRBD1 (6 bases). CDR3 loop: CASSLGAIARRQAHYGYTF. The CDR3 region has the DNA TGTGCCAGCAGCTTAGGAGCGATTGCTCGGAGACAGGCCCACTATGGCTACACCTTC. The full variable domain, completed using reference TRBV13 and TRBJ1-2, is AAGVIQSPRHLIKEKRETATLKCYPIPRHDTVYWYQQGPGQDPQFLISFYEKMQSDKGSIPDRFSAQQFSDYHSELNMSSLELGDSALYFCASSLGAIARRQAHYGYTFGSGTRLTVV.